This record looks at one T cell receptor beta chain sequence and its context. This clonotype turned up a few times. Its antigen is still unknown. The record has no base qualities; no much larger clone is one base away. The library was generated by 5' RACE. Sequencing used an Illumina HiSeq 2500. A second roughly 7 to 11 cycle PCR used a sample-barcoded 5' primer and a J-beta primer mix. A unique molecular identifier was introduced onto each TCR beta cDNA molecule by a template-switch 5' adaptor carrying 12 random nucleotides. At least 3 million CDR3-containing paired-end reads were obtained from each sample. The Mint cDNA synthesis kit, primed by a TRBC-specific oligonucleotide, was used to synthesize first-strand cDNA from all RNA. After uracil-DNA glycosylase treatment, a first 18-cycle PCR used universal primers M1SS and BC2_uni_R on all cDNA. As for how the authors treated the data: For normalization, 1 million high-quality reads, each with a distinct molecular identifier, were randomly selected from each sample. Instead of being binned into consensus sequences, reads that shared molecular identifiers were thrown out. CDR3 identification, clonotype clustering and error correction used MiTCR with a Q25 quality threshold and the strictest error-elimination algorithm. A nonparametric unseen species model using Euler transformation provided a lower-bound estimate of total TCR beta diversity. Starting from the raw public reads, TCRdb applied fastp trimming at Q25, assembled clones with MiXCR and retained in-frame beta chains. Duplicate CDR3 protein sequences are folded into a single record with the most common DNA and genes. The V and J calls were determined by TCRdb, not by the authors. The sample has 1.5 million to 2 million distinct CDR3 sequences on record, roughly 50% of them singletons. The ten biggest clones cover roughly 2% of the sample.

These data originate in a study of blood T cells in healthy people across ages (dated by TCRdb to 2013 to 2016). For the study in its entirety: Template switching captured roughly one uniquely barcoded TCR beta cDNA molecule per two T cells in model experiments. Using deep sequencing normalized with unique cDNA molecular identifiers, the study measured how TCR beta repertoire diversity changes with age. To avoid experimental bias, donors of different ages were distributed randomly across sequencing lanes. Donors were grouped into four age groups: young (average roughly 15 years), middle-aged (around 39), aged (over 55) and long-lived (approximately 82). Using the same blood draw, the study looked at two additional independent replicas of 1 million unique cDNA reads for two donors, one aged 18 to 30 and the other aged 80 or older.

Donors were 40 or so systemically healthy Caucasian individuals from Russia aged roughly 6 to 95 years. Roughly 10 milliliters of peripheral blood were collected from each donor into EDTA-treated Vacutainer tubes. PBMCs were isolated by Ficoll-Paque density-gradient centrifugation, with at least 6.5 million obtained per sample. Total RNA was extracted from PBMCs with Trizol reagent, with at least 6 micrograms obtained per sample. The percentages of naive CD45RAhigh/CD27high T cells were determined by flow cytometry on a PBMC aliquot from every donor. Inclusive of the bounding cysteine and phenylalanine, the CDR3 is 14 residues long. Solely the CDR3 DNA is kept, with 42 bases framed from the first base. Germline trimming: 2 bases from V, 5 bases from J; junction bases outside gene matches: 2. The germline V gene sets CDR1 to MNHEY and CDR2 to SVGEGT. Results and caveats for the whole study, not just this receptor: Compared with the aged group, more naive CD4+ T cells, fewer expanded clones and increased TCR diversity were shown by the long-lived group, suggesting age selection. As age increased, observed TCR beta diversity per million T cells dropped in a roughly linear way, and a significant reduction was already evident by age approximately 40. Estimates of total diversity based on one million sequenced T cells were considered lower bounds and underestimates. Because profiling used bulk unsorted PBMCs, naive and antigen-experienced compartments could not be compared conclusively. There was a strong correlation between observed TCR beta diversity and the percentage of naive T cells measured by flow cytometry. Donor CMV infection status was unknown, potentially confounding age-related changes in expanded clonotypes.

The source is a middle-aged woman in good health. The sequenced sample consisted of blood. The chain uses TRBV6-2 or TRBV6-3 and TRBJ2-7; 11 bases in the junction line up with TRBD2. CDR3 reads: CASSYRGLADEQYF. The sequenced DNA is TGTGCCAGCAGTTACAGGGGACTAGCGGACGAGCAGTACTTC.